The next 26 T cell receptor beta chains were all read from a single sample in a study of glioma-infiltrating T cells. Amplification of TCR alpha and beta CDR3 regions from RNA used iRepertoire nested multiplex PCR. TCRdb fed the multiplex PCR reads into MiXCR, producing one record per CDR3 protein. The sample records 400,000 or so distinct CDR3 sequences, about 40% being singletons. The sequenced sample consisted of glioma tissue, nonneoplastic brain tissue, or PBMCs (not recorded which). The receptors here all came from a human donor with low-grade glioma or glioblastoma, undergoing nonglioma brain surgery, or in good health (not recorded which).

This clonotype turned up a few times. The V gene is TRBV7-2, the J gene TRBJ2-1, with TRBD2 identical over 15 bases. The V segment lost 3 bases and the J segment 9 bases; nucleotides outside the gene matches: 9. Germline CDR1 is SGHTA and CDR2 is FQGNSA. The CDR3 covers 17 residues. CDR3 DNA: TGTGCCAGCAGCTTCCGAATGCCGGGACTAGCGGGAGGTGAGCAGTTCTTC. This codes for CASSFRMPGLAGGEQFF.

Remarks on this clonotype: The junction and the germline gene differ at one end; a read error may be behind it. The chain joins TRBV20-1 to TRBJ1-5, with D perhaps TRBD1 (5 bases). The CDR3 sequence is 14 residues long. Per the germline V gene, CDR1 is DFQATT and CDR2 is SNEGSKA (reference sequence). The CDR3 spells CSATGAGPNQPQHF. CDR3 bases: TGCAGCGCTACTGGGGCAGGGCCCAATCAGCCCCAGCATTTT.

The chain has TRBV6-5 and TRBJ2-7; D remains unclear. Germline V gene sequence: CDR1 MNHEY, CDR2 SVGAGI. The CDR3 contains 16 residues. Trimming left V 2 bases short and J 3 bases short, with 17 bases between. CDR3 region: CASSYGRATTGYEQYF. The CDR3 nucleotides are TGTGCCAGCAGTTACGGTCGGGCTACCACCGGCTACGAGCAGTACTTC.

About this clonotype: This may be a read error: a much more frequent sequence differs by one nucleotide. Likely a read error: the CDR3 ends without its conserved phenylalanine or tryptophan. The chain joins TRBV6-1 to TRBJ2-1; D not certain. Trimming left V 6 bases short and J 1 base short, with 10 bases between. This CDR3 spans 14 amino acids. Looked up from germline, CDR1 is MNHNS and CDR2 is SASEGT. In DNA form, the CDR3 reads TGTGCCAGCAGGAGCTTGCAATCCTACAATGAGCAGTTCCTC. Protein: CASRSLQSYNEQFL.

There are many counts of this clonotype. The V gene is TRBV20-1, the J gene TRBJ2-1, with 9 bases that match TRBD2. J lost 0 bases, V lost 6 bases, and 6 bases had no gene match. This CDR3 has 15 residues. CDR1 is DFQATT, CDR2 SNEGSKA, per germline (reference sequence). Here the CDR3 DNA reads TGCAGTGCCAGGACTAGCGTGAGCTCCTACAATGAGCAGTTCTTC. Amino acids: CSARTSVSSYNEQFF.

This clonotype was counted many times. The chain joins TRBV6-2 or TRBV6-3 to TRBJ1-1; no firm D call. V was clipped by 2 bases and J by 7 bases, with 5 bases between them. The germline gives CDR1 MNHEY, CDR2 SVGEGT. The CDR3 totals 11 residues. The CDR3 DNA follows: TGTGCCAGCAGTTACAGCCTTGAAGCTTTCTTT. Protein: CASSYSLEAFF.

V gene TRBV6-2 or TRBV6-3 combines with J gene TRBJ1-4; TRBD1 agrees at 12 bases. Trimming cost V 4 bases and J 8 bases; bases outside gene matches: 8. CDR1 is MNHEY and CDR2 is SVGEGT in the germline V gene. The CDR3 loop spans 16 amino acids. The CDR3 DNA is TGTGCCAGCAGTTCCCCCGGGACAGGGGGCGGAGAAAAACTGTTTTTT. It encodes CASSSPGTGGGEKLFF.

This clonotype was observed a handful of times. The chain recombines TRBV6-1 with TRBJ2-3, with D hard to call. This CDR3 contains 15 residues. The germline CDR1 and CDR2 sequences are MNHNS and SASEGT. The V end was cut by 6 bases, the J end by 3 bases, with 16 bases between. This CDR3 reads CASSPLEARTDTQYF. CDR3 in DNA: TGTGCCAGCAGCCCGCTAGAAGCTAGGACAGATACGCAGTATTTT.

The V and J genes are TRBV6-6 and TRBJ2-7; tentatively, D is TRBD2 (5 bases). Trimming took off 0 bases at V and 0 bases at J, with 12 bases between the two ends. This CDR3 has 16 amino acids. Germline V gene lookup returns CDR1 MNHNY and CDR2 SVGAGI (reference sequence). In DNA form, the CDR3 reads TGTGCCAGCAGTTACTCGATCGGGAAGAGCTCCTACGAGCAGTACTTC. It is translated as CASSYSIGKSSYEQYF.

This clonotype has only one observation. This chain connects TRBV2 to TRBJ1-2; D gene uncertain. The CDR3 runs 12 residues. V was pared by 7 bases and J by 4 bases, with 10 bases between. Per the germline V gene, CDR1 is SNHLY and CDR2 is FYNNEI. CDR3 sequence: CASIGALYGYTF. DNA for the CDR3: TGTGCCAGCATCGGAGCGCTCTATGGCTACACCTTC.

This clonotype came up a few times. The CDR3 bases are TGTGCCAGCAGCTTACAAGTATTCTACGAGCAGTACTTC. Amino acids: CASSLQVFYEQYF. The J gene is TRBJ2-7, the V gene TRBV7-9; D not resolved. The germline CDR1 and CDR2 sequences are SEHNR and FQNEAQ (reference sequence). Trimming removed 2 bases from V and 3 bases from J, with 8 bases in between. This CDR3 comprises 13 residues.

In its sample, this clonotype was seen once. The J gene is TRBJ1-1, the V gene TRBV15, with no clear D. The CDR3 consists of 14 residues. The germline V and J ends were trimmed by 1 base and 10 bases, with 16 bases remaining between them. Germline V gene sequence: CDR1 LNHNV, CDR2 YYDKDF (reference sequence). CDR3 region: CATSRAPPSGGAFF. In DNA, the CDR3 is TGTGCCACCAGCAGAGCGCCACCATCGGGTGGAGCTTTCTTT.

The chain links TRBV10-3 to TRBJ2-1; 12 bases are shared with TRBD2. The trim removed 8 bases at V and 2 bases at J, leaving 19 bases unmatched. The CDR3 is 20 amino acids. Per germline, CDR1 ENHRY and CDR2 SYGVKD. The CDR3 bases are TGTGCCATCCGAAAACCTCTGACTAGCGGGAGAGTCGGCCCCTACAATGAGCAGTTCTTC. Residues: CAIRKPLTSGRVGPYNEQFF.

The table lists this clonotype with many counts. The chain carries TRBV28 and TRBJ1-3, with D unresolved. CDR3 length equals 16 residues. Germline assignment: CDR1 MDHEN and CDR2 SYDVKM. Between the trimmed V and J ends, which lost 6 bases and 0 bases, there was a span of 15 bases. CDR3 nucleotide sequence: TGTGCCAGCAGGCAGGAAGCGTCTATCTCTGGAAACACCATATATTTT. It translates to CASRQEASISGNTIYF.

This clonotype was seen a few times. This chain uses TRBV20-1 with TRBJ2-4; D gene unclear. The V end was cut by 3 bases, the J end by 0 bases, with 12 bases between. This CDR3 region has 15 residues. Germline values: CDR1 DFQATT, CDR2 SNEGSKA (reference sequence). The CDR3, as DNA: TGCAGTGCTAGTGGGCGCCGCCAAGCCAAAAACATTCAGTACTTC. Residues: CSASGRRQAKNIQYF.

Concerning this clonotype itself: This may stem from a read error, because a much larger clone lies one nucleotide away. J is TRBJ2-1 and V is TRBV27; D might be TRBD1 (6 bases). Germline V gives CDR1 MNHEY, CDR2 SMNVEV (reference sequence). The CDR3 is made up of 16 amino acids. DNA for the CDR3: TGTGCCAGCAGTTCAATCCTCCAGGGGTACTATGATGAGCAGCTCTTC. This codes for CASSSILQGYYDEQLF.

In its sample, this clonotype was seen a few times. The chain combines TRBV25-1 with TRBJ2-3; 7 bases match TRBD1. Germline V lookup: CDR1 MGHDK, CDR2 SYGVNS. The CDR3 runs 15 residues. With 8 bases clipped from V and 4 bases from J, the junction kept 12 bases outside the gene matches. The CDR3 region has the DNA TGTGCCAGCCAGCCAGGGCCTCAGGGGGCAGATACGCAGTATTTT. It specifies CASQPGPQGADTQYF.

This clonotype was recorded at least ten times. This chain connects TRBV6-2 or TRBV6-3 to TRBJ1-2; D unresolved. The CDR3 runs 12 residues. From germline, CDR1 is MNHEY and CDR2 SVGEGT. The V end lost 5 bases, the J end lost 7 bases, and 11 bases lay between the germline ends. The DNA of the CDR3 is TGTGCCAGCAGTACTCCGGGTTCTGGCTACACCTTC. It codes for CASSTPGSGYTF.

This rearrangement joins TRBV19 to TRBJ2-7; D possibly corresponds to TRBD1 (6 bases). This CDR3 region has 14 residues. V was cut by 5 bases and J by 1 base, with 12 bases left in between. Germline CDR1 and CDR2: LNHDA and SQIVND (reference sequence). The CDR3 loop is CASSGGRYSYEQYF. As DNA, the CDR3 is TGTGCCAGTAGTGGGGGCAGGTATTCCTACGAGCAGTACTTC.

This clonotype is a singleton in its sample. A much larger clone is a single base away; this may be a read error. The V and J genes are TRBV6-2 or TRBV6-3 and TRBJ1-1, with D unclear. Germline CDR1 MNHEY, CDR2 SVGEGT. The CDR3 contains 12 residues. CDR3 loop: CAISDQYTEAFF. The CDR3 nucleotides read TGTGCCATCAGTGACCAGTACACTGAAGCTTTCTTT.

Note on this clonotype: Just one base apart from a much larger clone, this may be a read error. The chain recombines TRBV20-1 with TRBJ2-3; 7 bases line up with TRBD1. V was clipped by 2 bases and J by 5 bases; unmatched bases: 1. This CDR3 is built from 12 residues. From germline, CDR1 is DFQATT and CDR2 SNEGSKA (reference sequence). The CDR3 reads CSARQGEDTQYF. The CDR3 DNA sequence: TGCAGTGCTAGACAGGGGGAAGATACGCAGTATTTT.

This chain links TRBV5-6 with TRBJ1-1; 10 bases agree with TRBD1. Trimming at V came to 2 bases and at J to 5 bases, leaving 6 bases not matched to a gene. CDR1 is SGHDT, CDR2 YYEEEE, per germline. The CDR3 runs to 15 residues. This CDR3 reads CASSLTTGGLTEAFF. CDR3 bases: TGTGCCAGCAGCTTAACGACAGGGGGCCTAACTGAAGCTTTCTTT.

The genes are TRBV15 and TRBJ2-3; 8 nucleotides agree with TRBD2. V dropped 2 bases and J dropped 5; count of bases not matched to a gene: 9. This CDR3 comprises 16 residues. Germline-derived CDR1 and CDR2 are LNHNV and YYDKDF (reference sequence). CDR3 in DNA: TGTGCCACCAGCAGACAACCGGGAGGGGCCGGAGATACGCAGTATTTT. This gives the protein CATSRQPGGAGDTQYF.

In the case of this clonotype: Sequence at one end of the junction differs from germline and may be a read error. The chain carries TRBV19 and TRBJ2-3; 11 bases fit TRBD2. The CDR3 runs to 15 residues. Looked up from germline, CDR1 is LNHDA and CDR2 is SQIVND (reference sequence). CDR3 sequence reads: CASSIAGGITDTQYF. The DNA for the CDR3 is TGTGCCAGTAGCATAGCGGGGGGGATCACAGATACGCAGTATTTT.

This clonotype has ten or more counts. V usage is TRBV28 and J usage is TRBJ2-7, with 10 positions matching TRBD2. This CDR3 is built from 13 residues. V dropped 2 bases and J dropped 6; count of bases not matched to a gene: 1. Germline assignment: CDR1 MDHEN and CDR2 SYDVKM. The CDR3 DNA is TGTGCCAGCAGTTTACTAGCGGGAGCCGAGCAGTACTTC. It yields the protein CASSLLAGAEQYF.

This clonotype was observed a few times. CDR3 sequence reads: CASRIDRGYSGNTIYF. The DNA of the CDR3 is TGTGCCAGCAGAATCGACAGGGGATACTCTGGAAACACCATATATTTT. This sequence joins TRBV6-1 and TRBJ1-3; 8 bases fit TRBD1. The V and J ends lost 6 bases and 0 bases, in that order; junction bases with no gene match: 7. The CDR3 sequence is 16 residues long. Germline V gives CDR1 MNHNS, CDR2 SASEGT.